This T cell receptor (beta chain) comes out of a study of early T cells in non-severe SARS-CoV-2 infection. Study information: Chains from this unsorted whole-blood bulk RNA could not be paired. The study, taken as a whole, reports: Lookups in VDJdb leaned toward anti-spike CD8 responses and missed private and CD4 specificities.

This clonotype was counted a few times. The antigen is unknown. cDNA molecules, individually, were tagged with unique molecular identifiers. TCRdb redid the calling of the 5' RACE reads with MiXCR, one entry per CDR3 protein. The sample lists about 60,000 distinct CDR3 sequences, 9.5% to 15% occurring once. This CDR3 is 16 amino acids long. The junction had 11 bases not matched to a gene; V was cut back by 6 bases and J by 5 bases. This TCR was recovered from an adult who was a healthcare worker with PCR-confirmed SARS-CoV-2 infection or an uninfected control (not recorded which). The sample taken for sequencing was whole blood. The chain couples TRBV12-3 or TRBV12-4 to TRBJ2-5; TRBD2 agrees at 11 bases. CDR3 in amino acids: CASSSPLAGGGETQYF. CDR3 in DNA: TGTGCCAGCAGCTCCCCCCTAGCGGGGGGTGGGGAGACCCAGTACTTC.